This is a list of T cell receptor beta chains from one sample in a study of T cell responses to AZD1222 COVID-19 vaccine. Using immunoSEQ multiplex PCR, the repertoire was profiled, and TCRdb retains in-frame clones only, with some absent. This sample has 90,000 to 150,000 clones; 87% occur once, and the top ten carry 12%. Sample: peripheral blood, taken on day 0 of AZD1222 vaccination. These receptors all come from an adult in good health. Both conserved end residues are part of each CDR3. D genes are given only for firm matches. Not every row has a clone size; where given, it reads once, few, many or a size class.

len,abundance,d_gene,v_gene,j_gene,CDR3aa,CDR3nt
14,.,.,TRBV10-3,TRBJ2-1,CAISAGPPYNEQFF,TGTGCCATCAGTGCCGGACCCCCCTACAATGAGCAGTTCTTC
11,.,.,TRBV10-1,TRBJ1-5,CASSNDQPQHF,TGCGCCAGCAGCAACGATCAGCCCCAGCATTTT
16,.,TRBD2,TRBV3-1/TRBV3-2,TRBJ2-1,CASSQVRLAVSNEQFF,TGTGCCAGCAGCCAAGTTCGTCTAGCGGTATCGAATGAGCAGTTCTTC
16,.,.,TRBV19,TRBJ1-5,CASSIEGASSNQPQHF,TGTGCCAGTAGTATAGAAGGGGCCTCTAGCAATCAGCCCCAGCATTTT
13,.,.,TRBV11-1,TRBJ1-5,CASSQGLNQPQHF,TGTGCCAGCAGCCAGGGCCTCAATCAGCCCCAGCATTTT
14,.,.,TRBV3-1/TRBV3-2,TRBJ2-5,CASSQTNRVETQYF,TGTGCCAGCAGCCAGACCAACAGAGTAGAGACCCAGTACTTC
21,.,.,TRBV21-1,TRBJ2-7,CASSKVNTQDRGSASSYEQYF,TGTGCCAGCAGCAAAGTAAACACCCAGGACAGGGGATCAGCGAGCTCCTACGAGCAGTACTTC
13,few,.,TRBV7-9,TRBJ1-2,CASSFRPEDGYTF,TGTGCCAGCAGCTTCCGACCGGAAGATGGCTACACCTTC
14,.,TRBD1,TRBV5-1,TRBJ2-1,CASHTGGSYNEQFF,TGCGCCAGCCACACAGGGGGGTCCTACAATGAGCAGTTCTTC
13,.,.,TRBV7-8,TRBJ1-2,CASSLARDISYTF,TGTGCCAGCAGCTTAGCGCGCGACATCAGCTACACCTTC
16,.,TRBD1,TRBV6-2/TRBV6-3,TRBJ1-2,CASSYRTGRANYGYTF,TGTGCCAGCAGTTACCGGACAGGGAGAGCTAACTATGGCTACACCTTC